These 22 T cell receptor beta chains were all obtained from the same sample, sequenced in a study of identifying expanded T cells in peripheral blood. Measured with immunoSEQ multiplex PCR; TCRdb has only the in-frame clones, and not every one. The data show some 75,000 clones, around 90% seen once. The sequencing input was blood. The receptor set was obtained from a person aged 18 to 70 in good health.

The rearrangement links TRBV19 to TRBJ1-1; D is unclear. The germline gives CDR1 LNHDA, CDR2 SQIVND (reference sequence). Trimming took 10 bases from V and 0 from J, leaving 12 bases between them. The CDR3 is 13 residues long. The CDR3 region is CATSLLMNTEAFF. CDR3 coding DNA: TGTGCCACGTCACTACTTATGAACACTGAAGCTTTCTTT.

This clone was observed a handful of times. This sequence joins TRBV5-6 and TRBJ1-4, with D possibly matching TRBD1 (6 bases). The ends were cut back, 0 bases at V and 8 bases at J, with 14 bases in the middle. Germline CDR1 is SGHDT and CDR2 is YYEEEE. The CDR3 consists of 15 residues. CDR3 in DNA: TGTGCCAGCAGCTTGGCCGGGGGGCGAGGGGAAAAACTGTTTTTT. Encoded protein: CASSLAGGRGEKLFF.

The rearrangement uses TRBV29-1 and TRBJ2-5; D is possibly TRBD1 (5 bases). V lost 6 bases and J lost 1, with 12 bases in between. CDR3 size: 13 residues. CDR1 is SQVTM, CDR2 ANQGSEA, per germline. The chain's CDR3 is CSVETGTQETQYF. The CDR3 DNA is TGCAGCGTAGAAACAGGAACCCAAGAGACCCAGTACTTC.

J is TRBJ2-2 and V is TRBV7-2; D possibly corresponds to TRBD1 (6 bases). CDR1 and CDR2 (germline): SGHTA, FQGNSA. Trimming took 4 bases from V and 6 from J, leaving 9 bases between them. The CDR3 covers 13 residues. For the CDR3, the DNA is TGTGCCAGCAGCTGGACAGCCCCCGGGGAGCTGTTTTTT. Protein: CASSWTAPGELFF.

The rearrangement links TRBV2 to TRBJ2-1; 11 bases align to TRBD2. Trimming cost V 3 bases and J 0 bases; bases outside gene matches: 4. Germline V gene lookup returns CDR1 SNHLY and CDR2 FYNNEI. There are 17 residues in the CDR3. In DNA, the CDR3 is TGTGCCAGCAGTGAGTGGCTAGCGGGGGGCTCCTACAATGAGCAGTTCTTC. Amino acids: CASSEWLAGGSYNEQFF.

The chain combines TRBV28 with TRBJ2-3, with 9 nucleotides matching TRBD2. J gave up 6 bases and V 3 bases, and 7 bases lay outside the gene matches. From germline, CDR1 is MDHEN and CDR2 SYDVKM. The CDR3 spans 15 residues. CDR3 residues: CASSFPGLASDTQYF. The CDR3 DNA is TGTGCCAGCAGTTTCCCGGGACTAGCTTCCGATACGCAGTATTTT.

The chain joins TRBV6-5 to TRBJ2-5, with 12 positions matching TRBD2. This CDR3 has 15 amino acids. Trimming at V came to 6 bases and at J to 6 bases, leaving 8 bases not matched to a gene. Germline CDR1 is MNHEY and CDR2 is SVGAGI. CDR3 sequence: CASSRSSGGAKTQYF. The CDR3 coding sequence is TGTGCCAGCAGCCGATCTAGCGGGGGGGCGAAGACCCAGTACTTC.

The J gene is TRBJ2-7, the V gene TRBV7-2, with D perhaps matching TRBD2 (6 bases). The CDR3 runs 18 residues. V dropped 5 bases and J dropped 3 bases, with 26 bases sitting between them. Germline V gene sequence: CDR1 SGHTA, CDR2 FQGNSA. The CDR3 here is CASSPNGRDLRSFYEQYF. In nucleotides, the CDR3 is TGTGCCAGCAGCCCCAACGGGCGGGACCTTAGATCCTTCTACGAGCAGTACTTC. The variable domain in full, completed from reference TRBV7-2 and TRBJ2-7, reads GAGVSQSPSNKVTEKGKDVELRCDPISGHTALYWYRQSLGQGLEFLIYFQGNSAPDKSGLPSDRFSAERTGGSVSTLTIQRTQQEDSAVYLCASSPNGRDLRSFYEQYFGPGTRLTVT.

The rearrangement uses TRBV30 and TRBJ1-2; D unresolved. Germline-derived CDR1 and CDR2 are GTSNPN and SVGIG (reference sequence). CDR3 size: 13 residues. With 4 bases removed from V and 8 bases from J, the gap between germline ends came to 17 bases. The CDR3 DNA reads TGTGCCTGGACCTCGAACCGAGAGGGAGGCTACACCTTC. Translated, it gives CAWTSNREGGYTF.

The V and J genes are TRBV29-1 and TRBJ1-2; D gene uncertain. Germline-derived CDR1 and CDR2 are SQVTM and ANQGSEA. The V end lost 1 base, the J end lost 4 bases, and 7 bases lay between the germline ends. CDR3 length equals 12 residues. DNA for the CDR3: TGCAGCGTTGAAGGGGGTGGCTATGGCTACACCTTC. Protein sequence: CSVEGGGYGYTF. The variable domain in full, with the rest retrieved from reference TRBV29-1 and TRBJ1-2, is SAVISQKPSRDICQRGTSLTIQCQVDSQVTMMFWYRQQPGQSLTLIATANQGSEATYESGFVIDKFPISRPNLTFSTLTVSNMSPEDSSIYLCSVEGGGYGYTFGSGTRLTVV.

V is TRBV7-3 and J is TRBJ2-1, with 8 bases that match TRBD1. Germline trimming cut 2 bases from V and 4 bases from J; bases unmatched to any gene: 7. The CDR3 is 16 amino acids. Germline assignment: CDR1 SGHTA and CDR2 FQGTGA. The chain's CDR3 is CASSLLAGGSYNEQFF. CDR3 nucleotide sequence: TGTGCCAGCAGCTTATTGGCAGGGGGCTCATACAATGAGCAGTTCTTC.

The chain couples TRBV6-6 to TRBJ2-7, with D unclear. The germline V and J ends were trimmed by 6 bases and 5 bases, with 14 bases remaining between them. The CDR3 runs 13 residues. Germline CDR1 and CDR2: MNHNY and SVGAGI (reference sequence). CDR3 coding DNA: TGTGCCAGCAGGAAATCTAGTGGGAACGAGCAGTACTTC. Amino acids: CASRKSSGNEQYF.

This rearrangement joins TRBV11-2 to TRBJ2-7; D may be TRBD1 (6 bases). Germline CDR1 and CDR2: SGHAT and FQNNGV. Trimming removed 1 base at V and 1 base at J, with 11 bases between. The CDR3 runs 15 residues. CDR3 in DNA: TGTGCCAGCAGCTTAGGGGCAGACAGGTCCTACGAGCAGTACTTC. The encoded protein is CASSLGADRSYEQYF.

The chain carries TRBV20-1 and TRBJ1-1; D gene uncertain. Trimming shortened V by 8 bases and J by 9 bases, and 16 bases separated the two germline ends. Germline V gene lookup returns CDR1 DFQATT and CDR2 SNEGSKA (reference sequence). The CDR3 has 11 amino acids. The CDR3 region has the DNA TGCAGTTCTCGAGAACCCGGCCAAGCTTTCTTT. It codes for CSSREPGQAFF.

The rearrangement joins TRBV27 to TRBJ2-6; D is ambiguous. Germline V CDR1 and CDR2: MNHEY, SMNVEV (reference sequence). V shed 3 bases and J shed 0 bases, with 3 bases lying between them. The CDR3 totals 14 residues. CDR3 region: CASSFSSGANVLTF. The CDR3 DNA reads TGTGCCAGCAGTTTCAGCTCTGGGGCCAACGTCCTGACTTTC.

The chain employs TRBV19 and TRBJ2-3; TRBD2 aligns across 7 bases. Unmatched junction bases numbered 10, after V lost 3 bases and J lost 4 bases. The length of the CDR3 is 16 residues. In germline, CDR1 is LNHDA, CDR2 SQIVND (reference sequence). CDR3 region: CASSIRREAWADTQYF. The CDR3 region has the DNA TGTGCCAGTAGTATTCGACGGGAGGCCTGGGCAGATACGCAGTATTTT.

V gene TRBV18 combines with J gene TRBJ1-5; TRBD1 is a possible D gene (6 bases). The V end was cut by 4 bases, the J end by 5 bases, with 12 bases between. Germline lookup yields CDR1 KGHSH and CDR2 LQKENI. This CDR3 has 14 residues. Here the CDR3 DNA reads TGTGCCAGCTCACAATGGGGGCGGGATCAGCCCCAGCATTTT. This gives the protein CASSQWGRDQPQHF.

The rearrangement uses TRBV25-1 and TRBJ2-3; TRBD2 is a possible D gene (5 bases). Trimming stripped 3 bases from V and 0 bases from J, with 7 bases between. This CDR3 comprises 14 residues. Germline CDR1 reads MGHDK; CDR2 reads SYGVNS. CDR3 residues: CASSDQRSTDTQYF. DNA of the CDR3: TGTGCCAGCAGTGATCAGCGGAGCACAGATACGCAGTATTTT.

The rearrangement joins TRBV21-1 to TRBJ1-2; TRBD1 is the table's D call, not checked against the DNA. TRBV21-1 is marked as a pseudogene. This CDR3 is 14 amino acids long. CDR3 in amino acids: CASSKVRRGDGYTF. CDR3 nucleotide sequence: TGTGCCAGCAGCAAAGTTCGCAGGGGTGATGGCTACACCTTC.

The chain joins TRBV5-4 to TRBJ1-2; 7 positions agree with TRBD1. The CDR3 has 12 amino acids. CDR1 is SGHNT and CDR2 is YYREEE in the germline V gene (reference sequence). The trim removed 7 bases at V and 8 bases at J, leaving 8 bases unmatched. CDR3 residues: CASRGTAGGYTF. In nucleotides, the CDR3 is TGTGCCAGCCGCGGGACAGCGGGGGGCTACACCTTC.

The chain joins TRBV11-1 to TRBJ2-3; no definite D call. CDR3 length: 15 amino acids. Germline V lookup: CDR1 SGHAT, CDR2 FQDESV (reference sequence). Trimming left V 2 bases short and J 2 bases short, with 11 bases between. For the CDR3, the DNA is TGTGCCAGCAGCTTACGGGCGTCGTCCACAGATACGCAGTATTTT. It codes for CASSLRASSTDTQYF.

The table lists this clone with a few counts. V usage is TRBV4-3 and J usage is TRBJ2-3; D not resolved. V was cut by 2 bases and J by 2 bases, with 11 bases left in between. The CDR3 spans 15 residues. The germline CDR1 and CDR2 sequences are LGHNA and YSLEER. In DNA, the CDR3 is TGCGCCAGCAGCCAAAACAGCGAAAACACAGATACGCAGTATTTT. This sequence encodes CASSQNSENTDTQYF.